These T cell receptor beta chains were read from a single sample in a study of response to subunit inactivated influenza vaccine. TCRdb used MiXCR to reprocess the RT-PCR reads, holding one entry per CDR3 protein. The sample consists of around 170,000 distinct CDR3 sequences, approximately 12% of them appearing once. Material: CD8+ T cells sorted from PBMCs, obtained roughly 24 months after vaccination. The source of these receptors is a man between 50 and 70 years old who received an inactivated influenza vaccine. CDR3s include the opening cysteine and the closing phenylalanine or tryptophan. The D gene is left open where the match is weak. Not all rows give a size; the values are once, few, many and, for expanded clones, a class.

D gene,V gene,J gene,clone size,CDR3 protein,CDR3 DNA
.,TRBV2,TRBJ2-5,.,CASSDWVQETQYF,TGTGCCAGCAGTGACTGGGTACAAGAGACCCAGTACTTC
.,TRBV4-2,TRBJ2-7,many,CASSEAADYEQYF,TGTGCCAGCAGTGAGGCAGCAGACTACGAGCAGTACTTC
TRBD2,TRBV7-9,TRBJ2-2,few,CATQSGGNTGELFF,TGTGCCACCCAGAGCGGGGGGAACACCGGGGAGCTGTTTTTT
.,TRBV7-9,TRBJ2-7,few,CASSLAVGAGIYEQYF,TGTGCCAGCAGCTTAGCCGTCGGCGCGGGAATTTACGAGCAGTACTTC
.,TRBV4-3,TRBJ2-2,.,CASSQATRLGGELFF,TGCGCCAGCAGCCAAGCCACCCGCCTCGGCGGGGAGCTGTTTTTT
.,TRBV6-2/TRBV6-3,TRBJ2-3,.,CASSLDRAGTDTQYF,TGTGCCAGCAGCCTGGATAGGGCAGGCACAGATACGCAGTATTTT
TRBD2,TRBV4-2,TRBJ2-7,.,CASSQGLASSYEQYF,TGTGCCAGCAGCCAGGGACTAGCGTCGTCCTACGAGCAGTACTTC
.,TRBV4-3,TRBJ2-7,.,CASSQSGSLYEQYF,TGCGCCAGCAGCCAAAGCGGTAGTCTTTACGAGCAGTACTTC
.,TRBV29-1,TRBJ1-1,once,CSVEIIPGQRNTEAFF,TGCAGCGTTGAGATCATACCGGGGCAACGGAACACTGAAGCTTTCTTT
TRBD1,TRBV18,TRBJ1-3,.,CASSPPETGGRNTIYF,TGTGCCAGCTCACCACCGGAAACAGGGGGTCGAAACACCATATATTTT